The 22 T cell receptor beta chains in this list originate from one sample, sequenced in a study of cytomegalovirus exposure and HLA in healthy donors. The PCR contained 60 Vbeta and 13 Jbeta primers. Only in-frame clones appear in the TCRdb table, and some are missing; sequencing was by immunoSEQ multiplex PCR. The sample consists of some 140,000 clones, less than 85% of them appearing once. Input material: PBMCs. The receptors stem from a woman in her forties or fifties in good health and CMV-seropositive.

The chain links TRBV28 to TRBJ2-5; D may be TRBD1 (5 bases). Trimming took 4 bases from V and 7 from J, leaving 7 bases between them. The CDR3 loop spans 11 amino acids. Germline values: CDR1 MDHEN, CDR2 SYDVKM. The CDR3 loop is CASSSRGTQYF. The CDR3 DNA sequence: TGTGCCAGCAGTTCAAGGGGGACCCAGTACTTC.

The chain links TRBV5-5 to TRBJ2-1; 10 bases match TRBD2. The CDR3 covers 14 residues. The V gene end was trimmed by 2 bases and the J gene end by 8 bases; junction bases not matched to a gene: 4. Germline V gene data show CDR1 as SGHKS and CDR2 as YYEKEE (reference sequence). In nucleotides, the CDR3 is TGTGCCAGCAGCTTACGGCTAGCGGGAGATGAGCAGTTCTTC. It yields the protein CASSLRLAGDEQFF.

As DNA, the CDR3 is TGTGCCAGCAGCGTAGGCAGGGAGGGTGGCTACACCTTC. Its protein is CASSVGREGGYTF. The chain joins TRBV9 to TRBJ1-2; a weak D match, TRBD1 (5 bases). The germline V gene has CDR1 SGDLS and CDR2 YYNGEE. The length of the CDR3 is 13 residues. Trimming cost V 0 bases and J 7 bases, with 10 bases left between them.

V gene TRBV5-6 combines with J gene TRBJ2-5; TRBD2 matches 9 bases. This CDR3 has 18 residues. The V and J ends lost 4 bases and 2 bases, in that order; junction bases with no gene match: 15. Germline CDR1 and CDR2: SGHDT and YYEEEE. The CDR3 here is CASSPRVGRGGLQETQYF. In DNA, the CDR3 is TGTGCCAGCAGCCCGAGGGTAGGGCGGGGGGGACTTCAAGAGACCCAGTACTTC.

The genes are TRBV2 and TRBJ1-4; 7 bases align to TRBD1. This CDR3 is 17 amino acids long. The germline gives CDR1 SNHLY, CDR2 FYNNEI. V trimming: 7 bases; J trimming: 0 bases; junction bases outside the gene matches: 11. The CDR3 nucleotides are TGTGCCAGCACCGTCACAGGGGCCGACCCAACTAATGAAAAACTGTTTTTT. Its protein product is CASTVTGADPTNEKLFF. The variable domain in full, with the rest retrieved from reference TRBV2 and TRBJ1-4, is EPEVTQTPSHQVTQMGQEVILRCVPISNHLYFYWYRQILGQKVEFLVSFYNNEISEKSEIFDDQFSVERPDGSNFTLKIRSTKLEDSAMYFCASTVTGADPTNEKLFFGSGTQLSVL.

This chain links TRBV7-2 with TRBJ1-2; D perhaps matches TRBD1 (5 bases). CDR1 and CDR2 from the germline V gene are SGHTA and FQGNSA. The length of the CDR3 is 13 residues. Trimming pared 3 bases from V and 4 bases from J, leaving 9 bases between. CDR3 region: CASSFNRFYGYTF. The DNA of the CDR3 is TGTGCCAGCAGCTTCAACAGGTTCTATGGCTACACCTTC.

The DNA of the CDR3 is TGCGCCAGCAGCTTGGCCGGGGGGACCAACTATGGCTACACCTTC. It translates to CASSLAGGTNYGYTF. The chain uses TRBV5-1 and TRBJ1-2, with D possibly being TRBD1 (5 bases). The CDR3 is made up of 15 amino acids. The V gene lost 0 bases and the J gene lost 2 bases, with 11 bases spanning the gap. Per the germline V gene, CDR1 is SGHRS and CDR2 is YFSETQ.

The chain has TRBV5-1 and TRBJ1-2; D possibly corresponds to TRBD1 (5 bases). V was clipped by 5 bases and J by 0 bases, with 14 bases between them. This CDR3 contains 15 residues. Germline V gives CDR1 SGHRS, CDR2 YFSETQ. The CDR3 loop reads CASREGGGTNYGYTF. CDR3 bases: TGCGCCAGCAGAGAAGGCGGGGGGACTAACTATGGCTACACCTTC.

This clone was detected only once. The chain recombines TRBV4-1 with TRBJ2-7; D possibly corresponds to TRBD2 (7 bases). This CDR3 has 15 amino acids. Germline V CDR1 and CDR2: MGHRA, YSYEKL. Trimming removed 4 bases from V and 6 bases from J, with 19 bases in between. The CDR3 loop reads CASSRGGQGWAEQYF. CDR3 bases: TGCGCCAGCAGCCGCGGGGGTCAGGGGTGGGCCGAGCAGTACTTC.

This chain uses TRBV5-4 with TRBJ1-4; 8 bases are shared with TRBD1. The CDR3 is made up of 15 amino acids. V lost 3 bases and J lost 5; bases outside the gene matches: 6. The germline V gene has CDR1 SGHNT and CDR2 YYREEE (reference sequence). CDR3 sequence reads: CASSSNRGGNEKLFF. CDR3 bases: TGTGCCAGCAGCTCGAACAGGGGGGGCAATGAAAAACTGTTTTTT.

At least ten counts were recorded for this clone. The chain recombines TRBV6-5 with TRBJ2-2, with TRBD2 matching 10 bases. Germline lookup yields CDR1 MNHEY and CDR2 SVGAGI. The CDR3 is 16 amino acids. The V and J ends lost 4 bases and 1 base, in that order; junction bases with no gene match: 3. CDR3 residues: CASSWSGGGNTGELFF. The CDR3 DNA follows: TGTGCCAGCAGTTGGAGCGGGGGGGGGAACACCGGGGAGCTGTTTTTT.

The V call is TRBV4-3, the J call TRBJ1-2, with no clear D. The CDR3 loop spans 13 amino acids. Between the trimmed V and J ends, which lost 0 bases and 8 bases, there was a span of 10 bases. Per germline, CDR1 LGHNA and CDR2 YSLEER. For the CDR3, the DNA is TGCGCCAGCAGCCAAGATAGGGCGGGCGGCTACACCTTC. Amino acids: CASSQDRAGGYTF.

The chain is built from TRBV11-3 and TRBJ1-2; 8 bases line up with TRBD1. J lost 7 bases, V lost 1 base, and 5 bases had no gene match. This CDR3 contains 14 residues. Germline V gene data show CDR1 as SGHNT and CDR2 as YENEEA. CDR3 nucleotides: TGTGCCAGCAGCTTAGCGGCAGGGGGCTCTGGCTACACCTTC. Its translation is CASSLAAGGSGYTF.

This rearrangement joins TRBV6-5 to TRBJ2-2, with D maybe TRBD1 (5 bases). V lost 2 bases, J lost 4 bases, and 8 bases lay in between. The CDR3 extends over 14 amino acids. Germline CDR1 and CDR2: MNHEY and SVGAGI. Written as DNA, the CDR3 is TGTGCCAGCAGTTACGTCAGGGTCACCGGGGAGCTGTTTTTT. The encoded protein is CASSYVRVTGELFF.

The V and J genes are TRBV5-1 and TRBJ2-7; 7 bases fit TRBD1. With 5 bases clipped from V and 0 bases from J, the junction kept 14 bases outside the gene matches. CDR3 length: 17 amino acids. Germline CDR1 SGHRS, CDR2 YFSETQ. CDR3 loop: CASSNRDSRIYSYEQYF. The DNA of the CDR3 is TGCGCCAGCAGTAACCGGGACAGCCGAATTTACTCCTACGAGCAGTACTTC.

The V gene is TRBV7-6, the J gene TRBJ1-1, with D uncertain. The CDR3 length is 15 residues. The V gene's germline CDR1 is SGHVS and CDR2 FNYEAQ. The V and J ends lost 1 base and 2 bases respectively, with 11 bases between them. CDR3 in amino acids: CASSLGGMGNTEAFF. Here the CDR3 DNA reads TGTGCCAGCAGCTTAGGCGGGATGGGTAACACTGAAGCTTTCTTT.

The V gene is TRBV7-3, the J gene TRBJ2-1; TRBD2 aligns across 7 bases. CDR1 and CDR2 (germline): SGHTA, FQGTGA. With V trimmed by 5 bases and J by 10 bases, 14 bases remained unmatched. The CDR3 is 15 residues long. The CDR3 DNA reads as TGTGCCAGCAGCGCCAAAGCGGGACCTGGTAGCGAGCAGTTCTTC. Translating it yields CASSAKAGPGSEQFF.

The CDR3 sequence is CASSAARGSTF. The CDR3 nucleotides read TGTGCCAGCAGCGCAGCCAGGGGTAGTACCTTC. V and J are TRBV9 and TRBJ1-2, with TRBD1 as a possible D gene (6 bases). V was pared by 3 bases and J by 14 bases, with 14 bases between. CDR1 is SGDLS and CDR2 is YYNGEE in the germline V gene. This CDR3 comprises 11 residues. Supplemented by reference TRBV9 and TRBJ1-2, the full variable domain reads DSGVTQTPKHLITATGQRVTLRCSPRSGDLSVYWYQQSLDQGLQFLIQYYNGEERAKGNILERFSAQQFPDLHSELNLSSLELGDSALYFCASSAARGSTFGSGTRLTVV.

The rearrangement uses TRBV19 and TRBJ1-2; D might be TRBD1 (6 bases). CDR3 length equals 13 residues. Trimming removed 4 bases from V and 8 bases from J, with 14 bases in between. The germline V gene encodes CDR1 LNHDA and CDR2 SQIVND (reference sequence). The CDR3 reads CASSRLRQEGYTF. CDR3 coding DNA: TGTGCCAGTAGTAGGCTCCGACAGGAAGGCTACACCTTC.

The chain uses TRBV5-1 and TRBJ2-3; 8 nucleotides align to TRBD2. CDR3 size: 17 residues. Trimming at V came to 1 base and at J to 0 bases, leaving 7 bases not matched to a gene. Germline V CDR1 and CDR2: SGHRS, YFSETQ. For the CDR3, the DNA is TGCGCCAGCAGCTTGCCCCCTGGCGGGGGGAGCACAGATACGCAGTATTTT. Protein product: CASSLPPGGGSTDTQYF.

The gene calls are TRBV6-1 and TRBJ2-3; possible D gene TRBD1, 6 bases. This CDR3 is built from 14 residues. V dropped 5 bases and J dropped 2 bases, with 11 bases sitting between them. The germline gives CDR1 MNHNS, CDR2 SASEGT. The CDR3 bases are TGTGCCAGCAGTTGGGGGCGAGTCACAGATACGCAGTATTTT. It codes for CASSWGRVTDTQYF.

V usage is TRBV4-1 and J usage is TRBJ1-6; D unclear. Deletions cut 4 bases from V and 8 bases from J, with 12 bases between. CDR3 length: 14 amino acids. CDR1 is MGHRA, CDR2 YSYEKL, per germline. The CDR3 reads CASSPDPRDSPLHF. The CDR3 DNA is TGCGCCAGCAGCCCCGACCCGAGGGATTCACCCCTCCACTTT.